The 13 T cell receptor beta chains given below trace back to one sample, sequenced in a study of cytomegalovirus exposure and HLA in healthy donors. A multiplex PCR was run with 60 Vbeta primers and 13 Jbeta primers. Clones were read by immunoSEQ multiplex PCR, and TCRdb kept only the in-frame ones, dropping some. The table includes some 240,000 clones, approximately 78% detected once. Sequencing was carried out using PBMCs. Receptors originate from a male donor in good health and CMV-seronegative.

The rearrangement links TRBV11-3 to TRBJ1-1, with 7 bases that match TRBD1. CDR1 and CDR2 (germline): SGHNT, YENEEA. Unmatched junction bases numbered 8, after V lost 7 bases and J lost 3 bases. The CDR3 runs to 14 residues. The CDR3 bases are TGTGCCAGCAAACCCCGGCAGGGGGACACTGAAGCTTTCTTT. It translates to CASKPRQGDTEAFF.

This chain joins TRBV6-1 and TRBJ1-2, with D uncertain. CDR3 size: 12 residues. V gave up 6 bases and J gave up 11 bases, with 16 bases separating them. The germline gives CDR1 MNHNS, CDR2 SASEGT. This CDR3 reads CASSPRSGRYTF. The CDR3 coding sequence is TGTGCCAGCAGCCCCCGATCTGGGAGGTACACCTTC.

This clone has just a few counts. The chain is built from TRBV2 and TRBJ2-7, with 7 bases matching TRBD1. Trimming took 5 bases from V and 0 from J; bases not matched to a gene: 4. The germline V gene encodes CDR1 SNHLY and CDR2 FYNNEI. There are 14 residues in the CDR3. The CDR3 here is CASSPGQDSYEQYF. DNA for the CDR3: TGTGCCAGCAGTCCCGGACAGGACTCCTACGAGCAGTACTTC.

The chain links TRBV2 to TRBJ2-2; 12 bases align to TRBD2. Per the germline V gene, CDR1 is SNHLY and CDR2 is FYNNEI. The CDR3 loop spans 17 amino acids. The V segment lost 6 bases and the J segment 6 bases; nucleotides outside the gene matches: 11. This CDR3 reads CASRHRLAGEGPGELFF. The CDR3 nucleotides are TGTGCCAGCAGACACAGACTAGCGGGAGAAGGTCCCGGGGAGCTGTTTTTT. The full variable domain, rest sourced from reference TRBV2 and TRBJ2-2, is EPEVTQTPSHQVTQMGQEVILRCVPISNHLYFYWYRQILGQKVEFLVSFYNNEISEKSEIFDDQFSVERPDGSNFTLKIRSTKLEDSAMYFCASRHRLAGEGPGELFFGEGSRLTVL.

V is TRBV5-1 and J is TRBJ1-1, with 7 nucleotides matching TRBD1. The junction had 5 bases not matched to a gene; V was cut back by 4 bases and J by 5 bases. This CDR3 comprises 13 residues. The germline CDR1 and CDR2 sequences are SGHRS and YFSETQ. The CDR3 sequence: CASSRRGHTEAFF. The CDR3 nucleotides are TGCGCCAGCAGCAGGAGGGGGCATACTGAAGCTTTCTTT.

The chain couples TRBV4-2 to TRBJ2-1, with D maybe TRBD2 (6 bases). V dropped 0 bases and J dropped 5 bases, with 11 bases sitting between them. The CDR3 length is 15 residues. CDR1 and CDR2 from the germline V gene are LGHNA and YNFKEQ. The CDR3 reads CASSQDSGINNEQFF. The CDR3 nucleotides are TGTGCCAGCAGCCAAGATAGCGGAATAAACAATGAGCAGTTCTTC.

This clone showed up just once. The chain recombines TRBV7-9 with TRBJ1-1; TRBD1 matches 8 bases. The germline V gene has CDR1 SEHNR and CDR2 FQNEAQ (reference sequence). This CDR3 is 15 amino acids long. The J segment lost 5 bases and the V segment lost 5 bases, leaving 10 bases of the junction unmatched. The CDR3 loop is CASSPIQGARTEAFF. The CDR3 DNA sequence: TGTGCCAGCAGCCCAATCCAGGGGGCGCGTACTGAAGCTTTCTTT.

This chain links TRBV2 with TRBJ2-6; 10 bases are a match to TRBD1. The J segment lost 0 bases and the V segment lost 6 bases, leaving 8 bases of the junction unmatched. Germline loops: CDR1 SNHLY, CDR2 FYNNEI. The CDR3 covers 18 residues. CDR3 sequence reads: CASRRLGQGSSGANVLTF. The CDR3 DNA reads TGTGCCAGCAGGCGGTTGGGACAGGGGAGCTCTGGGGCCAACGTCCTGACTTTC.

The V gene is TRBV4-1, the J gene TRBJ2-7; 12 nucleotides agree with TRBD2. V dropped 1 base and J dropped 4; count of bases not matched to a gene: 5. CDR1 MGHRA and CDR2 YSYEKL come from the germline V gene. The CDR3 is made up of 16 amino acids. The CDR3 loop reads CASSQGLAGVLYEQYF. CDR3 DNA: TGCGCCAGCAGCCAAGGACTAGCGGGGGTCCTATACGAGCAGTACTTC.

The chain recombines TRBV5-1 with TRBJ2-1, with no clear D. The CDR3 runs 12 residues. The V gene's germline CDR1 is SGHRS and CDR2 YFSETQ. V lost 1 base and J 7 bases, leaving 6 bases between the germline ends. CDR3 sequence reads: CASSLPRNEQFF. CDR3 coding DNA: TGCGCCAGCAGCTTGCCGAGGAATGAGCAGTTCTTC.

J is TRBJ2-7 and V is TRBV27; D possibly corresponds to TRBD2 (5 bases). The CDR3 loop spans 14 amino acids. V was pared by 2 bases and J by 0 bases, with 8 bases between. Germline CDR1 and CDR2: MNHEY and SMNVEV (reference sequence). The CDR3 loop is CASSLKRNSYEQYF. DNA for the CDR3: TGTGCCAGCAGTTTAAAGCGGAACTCCTACGAGCAGTACTTC.

The rearrangement links TRBV7-2 to TRBJ2-7; TRBD1 matches at 9 bases. Germline CDR1 and CDR2: SGHTA and FQGNSA. The trim removed 2 bases at V and 6 bases at J, leaving 8 bases unmatched. The CDR3 has 15 residues. The DNA for the CDR3 is TGTGCCAGCAGCTTATTCGGGACAGGGTACTCCGAGCAGTACTTC. This gives the protein CASSLFGTGYSEQYF.

This clone has only a few counts. This chain uses TRBV5-6 with TRBJ1-1; TRBD1 aligns across 11 bases. The CDR3 length is 13 residues. Trimming at V came to 4 bases and at J to 10 bases, leaving 6 bases not matched to a gene. Germline V gene sequence: CDR1 SGHDT, CDR2 YYEEEE. Written as DNA, the CDR3 is TGTGCCAGCAGCAGGGACAGGGGGGGTGGAGCTTTCTTT. It translates to CASSRDRGGGAFF.